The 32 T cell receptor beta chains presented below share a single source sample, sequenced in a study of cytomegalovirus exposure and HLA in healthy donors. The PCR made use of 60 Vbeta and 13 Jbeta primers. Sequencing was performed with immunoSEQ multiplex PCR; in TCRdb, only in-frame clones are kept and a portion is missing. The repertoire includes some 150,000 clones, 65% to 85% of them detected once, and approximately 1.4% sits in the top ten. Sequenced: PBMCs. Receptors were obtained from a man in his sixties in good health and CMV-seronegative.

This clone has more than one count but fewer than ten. CDR3 residues: CASGQGWESDTQYF. CDR3 coding DNA: TGTGCCAGTGGACAGGGGTGGGAATCAGATACGCAGTATTTT. The chain couples TRBV19 to TRBJ2-3, with 9 nucleotides matching TRBD1. The CDR3 runs to 14 residues. Per the germline V gene, CDR1 is LNHDA and CDR2 is SQIVND (reference sequence). The V segment lost 8 bases and the J segment 4 bases; nucleotides outside the gene matches: 7.

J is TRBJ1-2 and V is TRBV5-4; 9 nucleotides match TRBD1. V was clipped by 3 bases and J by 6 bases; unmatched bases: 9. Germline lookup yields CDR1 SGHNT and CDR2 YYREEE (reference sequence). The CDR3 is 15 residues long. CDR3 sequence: CASSSPNDRGNGYTF. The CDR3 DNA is TGTGCCAGCAGCTCCCCTAATGACAGGGGGAATGGCTACACCTTC.

CDR3 region: CASSINRVGEQYF. In DNA, the CDR3 is TGTGCCAGCAGCATCAACAGGGTAGGGGAGCAGTACTTC. The gene calls are TRBV11-3 and TRBJ2-7; possible D gene TRBD1, 6 bases. The CDR3 consists of 13 residues. CDR1 and CDR2 from the germline V gene are SGHNT and YENEEA. V gave up 5 bases and J gave up 7 bases, with 15 bases separating them.

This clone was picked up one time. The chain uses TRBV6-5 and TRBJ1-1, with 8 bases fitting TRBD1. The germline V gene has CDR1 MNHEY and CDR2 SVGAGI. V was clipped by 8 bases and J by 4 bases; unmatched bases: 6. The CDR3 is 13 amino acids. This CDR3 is CASVRQGTTEAFF. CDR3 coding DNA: TGTGCCAGCGTAAGACAGGGGACCACTGAAGCTTTCTTT.

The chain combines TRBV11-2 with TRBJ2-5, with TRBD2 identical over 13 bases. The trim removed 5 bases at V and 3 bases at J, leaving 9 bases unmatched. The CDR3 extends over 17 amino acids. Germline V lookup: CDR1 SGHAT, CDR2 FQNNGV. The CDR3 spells CASSPGTSGRVEETQYF. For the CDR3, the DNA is TGTGCCAGCAGCCCGGGAACTAGCGGGAGGGTCGAAGAGACCCAGTACTTC.

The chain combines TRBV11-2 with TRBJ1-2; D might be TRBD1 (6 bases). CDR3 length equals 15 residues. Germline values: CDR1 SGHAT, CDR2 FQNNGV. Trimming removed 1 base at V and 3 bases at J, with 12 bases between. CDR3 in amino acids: CASSLGAQGYYGYTF. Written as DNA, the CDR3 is TGTGCCAGCAGCTTAGGTGCACAGGGTTACTATGGCTACACCTTC. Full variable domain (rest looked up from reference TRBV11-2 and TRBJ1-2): EAGVAQSPRYKIIEKRQSVAFWCNPISGHATLYWYQQILGQGPKLLIQFQNNGVVDDSQLPKDRFSAERLKGVDSTLKIQPAKLEDSAVYLCASSLGAQGYYGYTFGSGTRLTVV.

The CDR3 nucleotides read TGCGCCCGCATAAGGCGGCTTTCGTTTGCTGCTTTCTTT. Protein sequence: CARIRRLSFAAFF. The V and J genes are TRBV10-1 and TRBJ1-1; D is unclear. This CDR3 is 13 amino acids long. V lost 11 bases and J 11 bases, leaving 24 bases between the germline ends. Germline CDR1 is WNHNN and CDR2 is SYGVQD (reference sequence).

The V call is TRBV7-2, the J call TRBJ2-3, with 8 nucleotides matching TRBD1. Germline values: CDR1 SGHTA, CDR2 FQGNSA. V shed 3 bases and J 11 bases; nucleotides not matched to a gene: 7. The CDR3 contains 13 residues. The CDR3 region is CASSFDRGNRQYF. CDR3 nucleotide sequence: TGTGCCAGCAGCTTTGACAGGGGCAATAGGCAGTATTTT.

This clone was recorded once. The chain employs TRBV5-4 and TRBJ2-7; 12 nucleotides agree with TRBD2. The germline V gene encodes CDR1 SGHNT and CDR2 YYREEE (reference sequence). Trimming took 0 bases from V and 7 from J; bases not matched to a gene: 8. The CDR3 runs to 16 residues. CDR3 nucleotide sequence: TGTGCCAGCAGCTTGGGGCTAGCGGGAGGGCGTGGGGAGCAGTACTTC. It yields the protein CASSLGLAGGRGEQYF.

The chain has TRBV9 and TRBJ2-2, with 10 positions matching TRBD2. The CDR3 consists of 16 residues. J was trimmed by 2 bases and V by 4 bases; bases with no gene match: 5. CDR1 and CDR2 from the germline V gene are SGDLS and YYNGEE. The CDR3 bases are TGTGCCAGCAGCCCTAGCGGGGGCCTTAACACCGGGGAGCTGTTTTTT. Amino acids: CASSPSGGLNTGELFF.

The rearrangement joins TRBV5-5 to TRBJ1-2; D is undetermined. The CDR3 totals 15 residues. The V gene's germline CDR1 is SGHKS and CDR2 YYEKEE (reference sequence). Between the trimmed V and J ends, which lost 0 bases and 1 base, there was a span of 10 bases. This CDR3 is CASSLDAGSNYGYTF. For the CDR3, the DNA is TGTGCCAGCAGCTTGGATGCCGGGAGTAACTATGGCTACACCTTC.

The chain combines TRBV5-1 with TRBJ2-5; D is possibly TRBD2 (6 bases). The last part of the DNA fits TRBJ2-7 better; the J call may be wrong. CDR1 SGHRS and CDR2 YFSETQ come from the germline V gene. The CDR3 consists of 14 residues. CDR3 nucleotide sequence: TGCGCCAGCAGAGATCCGGGACTTACCTACGAGCAGTACTTC. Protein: CASRDPGLTYEQYF.

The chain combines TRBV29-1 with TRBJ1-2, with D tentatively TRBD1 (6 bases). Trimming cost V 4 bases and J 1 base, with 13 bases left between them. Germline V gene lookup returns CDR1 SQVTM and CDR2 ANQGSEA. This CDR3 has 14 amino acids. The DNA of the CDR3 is TGCAGCGTTGGCAGCGGGACATTTAACTATGGCTACACCTTC. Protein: CSVGSGTFNYGYTF.

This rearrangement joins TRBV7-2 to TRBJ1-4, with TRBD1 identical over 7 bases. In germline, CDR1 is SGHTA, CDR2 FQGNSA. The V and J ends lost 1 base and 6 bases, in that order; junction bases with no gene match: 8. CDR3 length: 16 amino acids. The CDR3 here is CASSLGGQIPHEKLFF. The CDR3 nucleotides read TGTGCCAGCAGCTTAGGGGGACAGATCCCTCATGAAAAACTGTTTTTT.

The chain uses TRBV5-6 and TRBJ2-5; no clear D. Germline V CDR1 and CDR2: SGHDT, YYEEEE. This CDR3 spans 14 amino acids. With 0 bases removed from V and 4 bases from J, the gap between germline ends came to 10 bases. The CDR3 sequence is CASSLVRSPETQYF. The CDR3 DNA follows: TGTGCCAGCAGCTTGGTTCGTAGCCCAGAGACCCAGTACTTC.

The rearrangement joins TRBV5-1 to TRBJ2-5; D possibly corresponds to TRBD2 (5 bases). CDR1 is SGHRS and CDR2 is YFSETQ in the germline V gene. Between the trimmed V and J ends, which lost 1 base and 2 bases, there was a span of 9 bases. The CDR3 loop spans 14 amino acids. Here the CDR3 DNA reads TGCGCCAGCAGCTTGATCGGGGTTCAAGAGACCCAGTACTTC. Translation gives CASSLIGVQETQYF.

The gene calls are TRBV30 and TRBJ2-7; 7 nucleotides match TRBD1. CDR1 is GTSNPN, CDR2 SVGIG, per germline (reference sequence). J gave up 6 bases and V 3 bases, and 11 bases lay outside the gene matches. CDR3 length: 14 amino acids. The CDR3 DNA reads TGTGCCTGGAGCACAGGGGTCATAGGGAGCGAGCAGTACTTC. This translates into CAWSTGVIGSEQYF.

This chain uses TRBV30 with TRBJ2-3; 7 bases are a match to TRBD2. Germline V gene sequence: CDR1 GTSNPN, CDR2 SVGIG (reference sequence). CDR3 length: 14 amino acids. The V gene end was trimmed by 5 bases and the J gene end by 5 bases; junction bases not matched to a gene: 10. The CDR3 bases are TGTGCCTGGGAGCGGGGCCCACGGCAAGATACGCAGTATTTT. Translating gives CAWERGPRQDTQYF.

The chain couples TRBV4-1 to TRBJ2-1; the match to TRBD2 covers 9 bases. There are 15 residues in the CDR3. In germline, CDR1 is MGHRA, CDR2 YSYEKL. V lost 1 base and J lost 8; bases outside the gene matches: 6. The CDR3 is CASSQVVAGEDEQFF. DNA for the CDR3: TGCGCCAGCAGCCAAGTGGTAGCGGGGGAAGATGAGCAGTTCTTC.

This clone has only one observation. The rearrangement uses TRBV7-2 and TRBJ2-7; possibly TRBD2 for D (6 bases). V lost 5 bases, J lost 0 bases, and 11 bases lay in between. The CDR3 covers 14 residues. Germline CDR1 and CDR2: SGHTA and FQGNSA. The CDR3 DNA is TGTGCCAGCAGCCTCGGGACTCACTCCTACGAGCAGTACTTC. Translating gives CASSLGTHSYEQYF.

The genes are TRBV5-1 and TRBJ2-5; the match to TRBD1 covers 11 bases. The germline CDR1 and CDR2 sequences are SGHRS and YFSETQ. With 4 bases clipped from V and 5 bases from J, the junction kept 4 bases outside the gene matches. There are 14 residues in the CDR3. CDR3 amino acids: CASSVGQGGETQYF. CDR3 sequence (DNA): TGCGCCAGCAGCGTGGGACAGGGGGGCGAGACCCAGTACTTC. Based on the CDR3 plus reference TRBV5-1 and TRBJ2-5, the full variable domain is KAGVTQTPRYLIKTRGQQVTLSCSPISGHRSVSWYQQTPGQGLQFLFEYFSETQRNKGNFPGRFSGRQFSNSRSEMNVSTLELGDSALYLCASSVGQGGETQYFGPGTRLLVL.

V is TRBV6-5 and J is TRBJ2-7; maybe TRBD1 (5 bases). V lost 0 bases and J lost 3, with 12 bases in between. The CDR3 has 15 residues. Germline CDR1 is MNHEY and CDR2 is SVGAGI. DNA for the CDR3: TGTGCCAGCAGTTACTCGCAGTCTCAGGGCTACGAGCAGTACTTC. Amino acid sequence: CASSYSQSQGYEQYF.

CDR3 amino acids: CAISELQSYEQYF. The CDR3 DNA reads TGTGCCATCAGTGAGTTACAGTCCTACGAGCAGTACTTC. This chain joins TRBV10-3 and TRBJ2-7; no definite D call. Germline V gene data show CDR1 as ENHRY and CDR2 as SYGVKD. The CDR3 totals 13 residues. Trimming removed 1 base from V and 1 base from J, with 5 bases in between.

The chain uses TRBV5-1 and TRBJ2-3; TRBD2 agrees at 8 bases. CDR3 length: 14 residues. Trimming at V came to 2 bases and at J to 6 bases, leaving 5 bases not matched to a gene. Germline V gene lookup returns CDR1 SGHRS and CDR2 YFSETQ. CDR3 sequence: CASSFLTSEDTQYF. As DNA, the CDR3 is TGCGCCAGCAGCTTTCTGACTAGCGAGGATACGCAGTATTTT. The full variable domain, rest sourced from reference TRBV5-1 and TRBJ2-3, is KAGVTQTPRYLIKTRGQQVTLSCSPISGHRSVSWYQQTPGQGLQFLFEYFSETQRNKGNFPGRFSGRQFSNSRSEMNVSTLELGDSALYLCASSFLTSEDTQYFGPGTRLTVL.

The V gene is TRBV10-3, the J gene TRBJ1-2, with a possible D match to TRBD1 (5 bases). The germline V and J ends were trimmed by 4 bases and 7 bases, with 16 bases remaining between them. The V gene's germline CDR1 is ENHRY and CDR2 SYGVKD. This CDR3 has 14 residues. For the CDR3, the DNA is TGTGCCATCAGTGGGAGCGGGGGTGCCTTTGGCTACACCTTC. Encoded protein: CAISGSGGAFGYTF.

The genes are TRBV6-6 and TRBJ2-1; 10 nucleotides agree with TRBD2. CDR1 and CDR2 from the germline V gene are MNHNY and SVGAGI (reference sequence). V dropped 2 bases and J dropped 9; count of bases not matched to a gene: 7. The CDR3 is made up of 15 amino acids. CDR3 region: CASSYPLAGAIEQFF. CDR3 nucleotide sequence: TGTGCCAGCAGTTACCCCCTAGCGGGGGCTATTGAGCAGTTCTTC.

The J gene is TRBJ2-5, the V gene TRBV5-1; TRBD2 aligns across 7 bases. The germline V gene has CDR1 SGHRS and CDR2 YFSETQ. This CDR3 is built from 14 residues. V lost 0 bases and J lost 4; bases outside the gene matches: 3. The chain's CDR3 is CASSLAPGGETQYF. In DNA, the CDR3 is TGCGCCAGCAGCTTGGCCCCGGGGGGAGAGACCCAGTACTTC. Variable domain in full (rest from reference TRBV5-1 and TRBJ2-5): KAGVTQTPRYLIKTRGQQVTLSCSPISGHRSVSWYQQTPGQGLQFLFEYFSETQRNKGNFPGRFSGRQFSNSRSEMNVSTLELGDSALYLCASSLAPGGETQYFGPGTRLLVL.

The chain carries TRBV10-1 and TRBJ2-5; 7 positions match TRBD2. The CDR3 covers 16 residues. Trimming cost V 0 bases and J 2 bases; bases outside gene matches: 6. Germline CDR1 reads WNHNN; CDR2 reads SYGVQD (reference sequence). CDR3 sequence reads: CASSESAAGAQETQYF. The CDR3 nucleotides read TGCGCCAGCAGTGAGTCGGCGGCGGGAGCTCAAGAGACCCAGTACTTC.

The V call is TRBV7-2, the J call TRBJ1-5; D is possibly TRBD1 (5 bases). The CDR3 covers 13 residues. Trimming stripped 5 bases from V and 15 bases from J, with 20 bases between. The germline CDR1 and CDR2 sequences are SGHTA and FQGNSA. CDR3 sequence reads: CASSGHQDTPLHF. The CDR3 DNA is TGTGCCAGCAGCGGACACCAGGACACCCCTCTGCATTTT.

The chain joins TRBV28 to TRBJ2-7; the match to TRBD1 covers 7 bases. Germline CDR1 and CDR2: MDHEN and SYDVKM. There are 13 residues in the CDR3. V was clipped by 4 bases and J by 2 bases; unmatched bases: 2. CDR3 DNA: TGTGCCAGCAGTTCGGGACAGACCTACGAGCAGTACTTC. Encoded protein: CASSSGQTYEQYF.

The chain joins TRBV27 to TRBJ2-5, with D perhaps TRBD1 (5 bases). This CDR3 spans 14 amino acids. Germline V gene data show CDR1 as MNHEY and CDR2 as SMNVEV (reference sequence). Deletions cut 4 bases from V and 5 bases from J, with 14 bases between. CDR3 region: CASSSIPRVETQYF. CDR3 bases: TGTGCCAGCAGTTCCATTCCCAGGGTCGAGACCCAGTACTTC.

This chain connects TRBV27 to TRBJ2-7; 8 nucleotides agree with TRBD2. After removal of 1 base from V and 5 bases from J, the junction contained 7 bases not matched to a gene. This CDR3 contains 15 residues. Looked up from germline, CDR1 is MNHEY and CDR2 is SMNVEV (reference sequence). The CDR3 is CASSLYPAGVNEQYF. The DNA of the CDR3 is TGTGCCAGCAGTTTATATCCAGCGGGGGTCAACGAGCAGTACTTC.